A single sample gave rise to the 27 T cell receptor beta chains below, sequenced in a study of blood T cell repertoires in COVID-19 (TCRdb year 2020). Receptors were amplified or captured by the immunoSEQ multiplex PCR assay. TCRdb took over this immuneACCESS table, retaining in-frame rearrangements with V and J assigned. Such tables are incomplete; in checked studies, under half of the missing clones stem from an unresolved V gene, and the remainder is unexplained. The sample table contains over 150,000 clones; only one count was recorded for 79% of them. The ten largest clonotypes hold roughly 19% of the sample. Specimen: PBMCs or T cells enriched from blood (not recorded which). Receptor source: a woman in her 70s in a cohort exposed to, infected with or recovered from COVID-19 (not recorded which).

The chain employs TRBV9 and TRBJ1-1; 9 nucleotides match TRBD1. CDR1 and CDR2 (germline): SGDLS, YYNGEE. The CDR3 is made up of 15 amino acids. V lost 0 bases to trimming and J lost 5 bases; unmatched junction nucleotides: 5. The DNA of the CDR3 is TGTGCCAGCAGCGTAGGGGGACAGGGAGGGACTGAAGCTTTCTTT. Translating gives CASSVGGQGGTEAFF.

The V gene is TRBV2, the J gene TRBJ2-1; D unclear. This CDR3 contains 11 residues. Deletions cut 7 bases from V and 3 bases from J, with 4 bases between. In germline, CDR1 is SNHLY, CDR2 FYNNEI. The CDR3 region has the DNA TGTGCCAGCACGGGCTACAATGAGCAGTTCTTC. This gives the protein CASTGYNEQFF.

V is TRBV2 and J is TRBJ2-5; perhaps TRBD2 as D (6 bases). The germline V gene has CDR1 SNHLY and CDR2 FYNNEI. Trimming took off 5 bases at V and 5 bases at J, with 15 bases between the two ends. The CDR3 consists of 14 residues. CDR3 region: CASSQDYSRETQYF. The CDR3 nucleotides read TGTGCCAGCAGTCAGGACTATTCCCGGGAGACCCAGTACTTC.

The chain recombines TRBV5-5 with TRBJ2-5; 7 nucleotides align to TRBD1. V lost 0 bases to trimming and J lost 2 bases; unmatched junction nucleotides: 7. Germline CDR1 reads SGHKS; CDR2 reads YYEKEE (reference sequence). This CDR3 contains 16 residues. The CDR3 protein is CASSLGQGRGQETQYF. The DNA for the CDR3 is TGTGCCAGCAGCTTGGGACAGGGAAGAGGGCAAGAGACCCAGTACTTC.

This clone was recorded a few times. The gene calls are TRBV24-1 and TRBJ1-4; no reliable D call. In germline, CDR1 is KGHDR, CDR2 SFDVKD. The V end lost 5 bases, the J end lost 6 bases, and 9 bases lay between the germline ends. This CDR3 comprises 13 residues. Written as DNA, the CDR3 is TGTGCCACCAGTGCTGGCCATGATGAAAAACTGTTTTTT. The encoded protein is CATSAGHDEKLFF.

The chain has TRBV30 and TRBJ1-4; possibly TRBD1 for D (6 bases). Trimming took 5 bases from V and 8 from J, leaving 21 bases between them. The germline gives CDR1 GTSNPN, CDR2 SVGIG (reference sequence). This CDR3 region has 15 residues. The CDR3 nucleotides are TGTGCCTGGGGCAGGGGCGAGGGATTCGGAGAAAAACTGTTTTTT. Amino acids: CAWGRGEGFGEKLFF.

The CDR3, as DNA: TGTGCCAGCAGTGGACAGTTGTTAAGCTCTGGAAACACCATATATTTT. Translated: CASSGQLLSSGNTIYF. The V gene is TRBV2, the J gene TRBJ1-3; tentative D call: TRBD1 (5 bases). The CDR3 is 16 residues long. The germline V gene has CDR1 SNHLY and CDR2 FYNNEI. V lost 4 bases, J lost 0 bases, and 13 bases lay in between. The complete variable domain, with remaining parts taken from reference TRBV2 and TRBJ1-3, reads EPEVTQTPSHQVTQMGQEVILRCVPISNHLYFYWYRQILGQKVEFLVSFYNNEISEKSEIFDDQFSVERPDGSNFTLKIRSTKLEDSAMYFCASSGQLLSSGNTIYFGEGSWLTVV.

This sequence joins TRBV18 and TRBJ1-1, with D possibly matching TRBD1 (5 bases). The CDR3 is made up of 13 amino acids. V was clipped by 8 bases and J by 0 bases, with 10 bases between them. Germline V lookup: CDR1 KGHSH, CDR2 LQKENI. CDR3 nucleotides: TGTGCCAGCCGGGAGGGGATGAACACTGAAGCTTTCTTT. It codes for CASREGMNTEAFF.

The table lists this clone with a few counts. The genes are TRBV28 and TRBJ1-5; no reliable D call. The CDR3 contains 15 residues. CDR1 MDHEN and CDR2 SYDVKM come from the germline V gene. V lost 3 bases to trimming and J lost 4 bases, with 13 bases between them. The CDR3 loop reads CASSFMAGPNQPQHF. In DNA, the CDR3 is TGTGCCAGCAGTTTCATGGCGGGTCCTAATCAGCCCCAGCATTTT.

This clone was seen only a few times. The chain has TRBV28 and TRBJ2-3, with D maybe TRBD2 (6 bases). Germline loops: CDR1 MDHEN, CDR2 SYDVKM. CDR3 length: 19 residues. With 5 bases removed from V and 6 bases from J, the gap between germline ends came to 30 bases. The CDR3 here is CASSAKPRLVNLFRDTQYF. The CDR3 DNA is TGTGCCAGCAGTGCCAAACCCCGACTAGTAAACCTTTTTAGGGATACGCAGTATTTT.

The chain couples TRBV29-1 to TRBJ1-1; no reliable D call. Germline V gives CDR1 SQVTM, CDR2 ANQGSEA. CDR3 length: 14 amino acids. V lost 4 bases to trimming and J lost 1 base, with 13 bases between them. CDR3: CSVALREPNTEAFF. Written as DNA, the CDR3 is TGCAGCGTTGCTCTCCGGGAGCCGAACACTGAAGCTTTCTTT.

V usage is TRBV28 and J usage is TRBJ2-7; TRBD1 matches at 10 bases. The trim removed 7 bases at V and 1 base at J, leaving 4 bases unmatched. Germline V gene data show CDR1 as MDHEN and CDR2 as SYDVKM. The CDR3 loop spans 14 amino acids. In DNA, the CDR3 is TGTGCCAGCATCTCGGGACAGGGGTCCTACGAGCAGTACTTC. This codes for CASISGQGSYEQYF.

The genes are TRBV6-1 and TRBJ2-7; TRBD1 matches at 8 bases. V trimming: 3 bases; J trimming: 9 bases; junction bases outside the gene matches: 10. The CDR3 spans 14 residues. Per the germline V gene, CDR1 is MNHNS and CDR2 is SASEGT. CDR3 in DNA: TGTGCCAGCAGTGATCGGGACAGGCTCTCGCGGCAGTACTTC. Its translation: CASSDRDRLSRQYF.

The chain joins TRBV7-9 to TRBJ2-7; unclear D gene. The germline V gene encodes CDR1 SEHNR and CDR2 FQNEAQ (reference sequence). V shed 5 bases and J shed 2 bases, with 10 bases lying between them. The CDR3 has 13 amino acids. CDR3: CASSLLGTYEQYF. In DNA, the CDR3 is TGTGCCAGCAGCCTCCTAGGTACCTACGAGCAGTACTTC.

This clone came up a few times. V is TRBV2 and J is TRBJ1-2; tentative D call: TRBD1 (5 bases). The germline V and J ends were trimmed by 6 bases and 3 bases, with 11 bases remaining between them. Per germline, CDR1 SNHLY and CDR2 FYNNEI. The CDR3 has 13 amino acids. CDR3 in amino acids: CASRTDPYYGYTF. The CDR3 region has the DNA TGTGCCAGCAGGACAGACCCTTACTATGGCTACACCTTC.

The chain carries TRBV5-1 and TRBJ1-1; D is perhaps TRBD1 (5 bases). CDR1 is SGHRS, CDR2 YFSETQ, per germline. Between the trimmed V and J ends, which lost 0 bases and 0 bases, there was a span of 12 bases. This CDR3 has 16 residues. CDR3 amino acids: CASSLAYRGLNTEAFF. CDR3 nucleotides: TGCGCCAGCAGCTTGGCCTATAGGGGCCTGAACACTGAAGCTTTCTTT.

The CDR3 region has the DNA TGTGCCAGCAGCTTAGGGGACAGTGCCATTCGGGAGACCCAGTACTTC. Translated, it gives CASSLGDSAIRETQYF. The chain employs TRBV7-9 and TRBJ2-5; 7 nucleotides agree with TRBD1. The CDR3 consists of 16 residues. Looked up from germline, CDR1 is SEHNR and CDR2 is FQNEAQ (reference sequence). J was trimmed by 5 bases and V by 1 base; bases with no gene match: 10.

DNA for the CDR3: TGTGCCAGCAGCCCGCGGGGGGACAGGGTTCTGCGCTACGAGCAGTACTTC. Translation: CASSPRGDRVLRYEQYF. The rearrangement links TRBV27 to TRBJ2-7; D is possibly TRBD1 (9 bases). V lost 6 bases and J lost 3, with 24 bases in between. The V gene's germline CDR1 is MNHEY and CDR2 SMNVEV (reference sequence). The CDR3 length is 17 residues.

The chain couples TRBV28 to TRBJ1-2, with a possible D match to TRBD1 (5 bases). Germline CDR1 reads MDHEN; CDR2 reads SYDVKM. Trimming shortened V by 7 bases and J by 5 bases, and 14 bases separated the two germline ends. CDR3 length: 13 amino acids. DNA of the CDR3: TGTGCCAGCACCCTTAGGGGTACATATGGCTACACCTTC. Amino acids: CASTLRGTYGYTF.

This clone was detected once. The chain links TRBV6-5 to TRBJ2-3, with D possibly being TRBD2 (6 bases). Per germline, CDR1 MNHEY and CDR2 SVGAGI. V lost 5 bases, J lost 0 bases, and 12 bases lay in between. CDR3 length: 15 residues. The CDR3 protein is CASSPVSGSTDTQYF. The CDR3 bases are TGTGCCAGCAGTCCGGTCAGCGGGAGCACAGATACGCAGTATTTT.

The chain uses TRBV3-1 (or the pseudogene TRBV3-2) and TRBJ1-6; TRBD1 matches 10 bases. The trim removed 0 bases at V and 7 bases at J, leaving 3 bases unmatched. The CDR3 totals 16 residues. The germline V gene encodes CDR1 LGHDT and CDR2 YNNKEL (reference sequence). CDR3 residues: CASSQDAGQGNSPLHF. CDR3 sequence (DNA): TGTGCCAGCAGCCAAGACGCGGGACAGGGGAATTCACCCCTCCACTTT.

This rearrangement joins TRBV13 to TRBJ1-2, with D hard to call. Per the germline V gene, CDR1 is PRHDT and CDR2 is FYEKMQ (reference sequence). The CDR3 is 15 amino acids. Trimming shortened V by 0 bases and J by 2 bases, and 10 bases separated the two germline ends. The CDR3 sequence is CASSLGPGKNYGYTF. The CDR3 nucleotides are TGTGCCAGCAGCTTAGGCCCGGGAAAAAACTATGGCTACACCTTC. Supplemented by reference TRBV13 and TRBJ1-2, the full variable domain reads AAGVIQSPRHLIKEKRETATLKCYPIPRHDTVYWYQQGPGQDPQFLISFYEKMQSDKGSIPDRFSAQQFSDYHSELNMSSLELGDSALYFCASSLGPGKNYGYTFGSGTRLTVV.

The CDR3 DNA follows: TGCGCCAGCAGCACCGGGACTAGCGGGAAAAACTACGAGCAGTACTTC. Translated: CASSTGTSGKNYEQYF. The chain couples TRBV5-1 to TRBJ2-7; 13 bases map to TRBD2. Trimming removed 4 bases from V and 3 bases from J; junction bases left unmatched: 7. The CDR3 contains 16 residues. Germline assignment: CDR1 SGHRS and CDR2 YFSETQ.

This clone was recorded only once. The CDR3: CASSGPSGQRNTEAFF. DNA for the CDR3: TGTGCCAGCAGTGGACCATCGGGACAGCGGAACACTGAAGCTTTCTTT. This chain connects TRBV6-1 to TRBJ1-1; the match to TRBD1 covers 7 bases. Trimming cost V 4 bases and J 1 base; bases outside gene matches: 9. Germline-derived CDR1 and CDR2 are MNHNS and SASEGT. The CDR3 has 16 amino acids.

This clone has only one observation. The rearrangement links TRBV28 to TRBJ1-2, with unresolved D. The CDR3 is 13 residues long. V was shortened by 2 bases and J by 8 bases, with 12 bases between the two germline ends. The germline V gene has CDR1 MDHEN and CDR2 SYDVKM. The chain's CDR3 is CASSLRQAGGYTF. CDR3 in DNA: TGTGCCAGCAGTTTACGCCAGGCGGGGGGCTACACCTTC.

This chain joins TRBV20-1 and TRBJ1-5, with D tentatively TRBD1 (5 bases). The length of the CDR3 is 14 residues. V lost 3 bases to trimming and J lost 2 bases, with 11 bases between them. Per the germline V gene, CDR1 is DFQATT and CDR2 is SNEGSKA (reference sequence). The CDR3 DNA is TGCAGTGCTAGTCCAGGGATGGGCAATCAGCCCCAGCATTTT. This encodes CSASPGMGNQPQHF.

V usage is TRBV7-9 and J usage is TRBJ2-7, with D perhaps TRBD1 (6 bases). The CDR3 sequence is 14 residues long. The germline V and J ends were trimmed by 2 bases and 5 bases, with 13 bases remaining between them. From germline, CDR1 is SEHNR and CDR2 FQNEAQ (reference sequence). The CDR3 protein is CASSLTQGSNEQYF. Written as DNA, the CDR3 is TGTGCCAGCAGCTTAACACAGGGCAGCAACGAGCAGTACTTC.